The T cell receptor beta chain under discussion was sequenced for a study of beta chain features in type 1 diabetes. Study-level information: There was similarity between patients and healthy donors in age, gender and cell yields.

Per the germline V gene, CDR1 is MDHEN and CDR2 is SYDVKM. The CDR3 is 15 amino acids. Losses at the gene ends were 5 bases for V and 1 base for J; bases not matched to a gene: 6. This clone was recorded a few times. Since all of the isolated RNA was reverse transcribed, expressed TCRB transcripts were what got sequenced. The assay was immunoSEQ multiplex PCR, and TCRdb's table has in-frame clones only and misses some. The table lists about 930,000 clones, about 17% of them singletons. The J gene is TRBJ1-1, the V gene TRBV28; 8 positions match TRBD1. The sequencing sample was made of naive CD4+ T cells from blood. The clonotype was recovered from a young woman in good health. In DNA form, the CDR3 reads TGTGCCAGCAGTAACCCAGGGGGCGCGAACACTGAAGCTTTCTTT. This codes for CASSNPGGANTEAFF.